This is a list of T cell receptor beta chains from one sample in a study of T cells in Graves' hyperthyroidism and ophthalmopathy. TCRdb reprocessed the multiplex PCR reads with MiXCR, giving one entry per CDR3 protein. The data contain approximately 600,000 distinct CDR3 sequences, 20% of them singletons. Material: blood. All receptors come from a man aged 25-45 years with Graves' ophthalmopathy. Both conserved end residues are part of each CDR3. A D gene is named only where the DNA matches it firmly. Clone size appears in some rows only: once, few, many, or a class for an expanded clone.

CDR3: CSARDTPGANVLTF; DNA: TGCAGTGCTAGAGATACGCCCGGGGCCAACGTCCTGACTTTC; V: TRBV20-1; D: .; length: 14; J: TRBJ2-6; size: .
CDR3: CAWTPGEGRYGYTF; DNA: TGTGCCTGGACCCCGGGGGAGGGACGGTATGGCTACACCTTC; V: TRBV30; D: .; length: 14; J: TRBJ1-2; size: few
CDR3: CAWSESGRPRNEQFF; DNA: TGTGCCTGGAGTGAGTCGGGGAGGCCCCGCAATGAGCAGTTCTTC; V: TRBV30; D: .; length: 15; J: TRBJ2-1; size: many
CDR3: CASSQGPGGGPSYEQYF; DNA: TGCGCCAGCAGCCAAGGACCCGGTGGAGGGCCCTCCTACGAGCAGTACTTC; V: TRBV4-1; D: .; length: 17; J: TRBJ2-7; size: once
CDR3: CASSPTGALPGANVLTF; DNA: TGTGCCAGCAGCCCTACAGGGGCCTTACCCGGGGCCAACGTCCTGACTTTC; V: TRBV3-1; D: TRBD1; length: 17; J: TRBJ2-6; size: many
CDR3: CASSFGTGDPEAFF; DNA: TGTGCCAGCAGCTTCGGGACAGGGGACCCTGAAGCTTTCTTT; V: TRBV5-5; D: TRBD1; length: 14; J: TRBJ1-1; size: many
CDR3: CAWSVGQLDQPQHF; DNA: TGTGCCTGGAGTGTTGGCCAATTGGATCAGCCCCAGCATTTT; V: TRBV30; D: .; length: 14; J: TRBJ1-5; size: .
CDR3: CASSFGRVSETQYF; DNA: TGTGCCAGCAGTTTCGGAAGGGTCTCGGAGACCCAGTACTTC; V: TRBV12-3/TRBV12-4; D: .; length: 14; J: TRBJ2-5; size: .
CDR3: CASSGRATGGQETQYF; DNA: TGTGCCAGCAGTGGTAGAGCGACAGGGGGACAAGAGACCCAGTACTTC; V: TRBV12-3/TRBV12-4; D: TRBD1; length: 16; J: TRBJ2-5; size: .
CDR3: CASTRGLERTYEQYF; DNA: TGTGCCAGCACAAGAGGACTAGAGCGAACCTACGAGCAGTACTTC; V: TRBV28; D: TRBD2; length: 15; J: TRBJ2-7; size: many
CDR3: CASGLGTGELFF; DNA: TGTGCTAGTGGTTTGGGGACCGGGGAGCTGTTTTTT; V: TRBV12-5; D: .; length: 12; J: TRBJ2-2; size: few
CDR3: CSVRFAARRGETQYF; DNA: TGCAGCGTTAGATTCGCAGCGCGCCGGGGAGAGACCCAGTACTTC; V: TRBV29-1; D: .; length: 15; J: TRBJ2-5; size: .
CDR3: CAGSLTDRGPYEQYF; DNA: TGTGCCGGCAGCCTTACCGACAGGGGGCCATACGAGCAGTACTTC; V: TRBV3-1; D: TRBD1; length: 15; J: TRBJ2-7; size: .
CDR3: CATSIDRGAGNTIYF; DNA: TGTGCCACCAGCATCGACAGGGGTGCTGGAAACACCATATATTTT; V: TRBV15; D: TRBD1; length: 15; J: TRBJ1-3; size: .
CDR3: CASSQLGTIVEQFF; DNA: TGTGCCAGCAGCCAACTCGGGACTATCGTTGAGCAGTTCTTC; V: TRBV3-1; D: TRBD2; length: 14; J: TRBJ2-1; size: few
CDR3: CASSETGGPYNEQFF; DNA: TGTGCCAGCAGCGAGACAGGGGGGCCTTACAATGAGCAGTTCTTC; V: TRBV9; D: TRBD1; length: 15; J: TRBJ2-1; size: .
CDR3: CASSAGLSMLADTQYF; DNA: TGTGCCAGCAGCGCCGGACTATCGATGCTGGCAGATACGCAGTATTTT; V: TRBV9; D: .; length: 16; J: TRBJ2-3; size: .
CDR3: CASSFLTGSGEQYF; DNA: TGTGCCAGCAGCTTTTTGACGGGTTCTGGGGAGCAGTACTTC; V: TRBV7-9; D: .; length: 14; J: TRBJ2-7; size: .
CDR3: CATSDRPDYTDTQYF; DNA: TGTGCCACCAGTGACCGACCGGACTACACAGATACGCAGTATTTT; V: TRBV24-1; D: .; length: 15; J: TRBJ2-3; size: .
CDR3: CASSYSAGTLSYNEQFF; DNA: TGTGCCAGCAGTTACTCGGCAGGAACCCTCTCCTACAATGAGCAGTTCTTC; V: TRBV6-5; D: .; length: 17; J: TRBJ2-1; size: few
CDR3: CASSPGGEGRYEQYF; DNA: TGTGCCAGCAGTCCTGGCGGGGAGGGACGCTACGAGCAGTACTTC; V: TRBV3-1; D: TRBD2; length: 15; J: TRBJ2-7; size: few
CDR3: CASRPLGGGFYEQYF; DNA: TGTGCCAGCAGGCCCCTGGGGGGGGGATTCTACGAGCAGTACTTC; V: TRBV11-2; D: TRBD2; length: 15; J: TRBJ2-7; size: .
CDR3: CASSLFRADEQYF; DNA: TGTGCCAGCAGCTTATTCAGGGCGGACGAGCAGTACTTC; V: TRBV7-2; D: .; length: 13; J: TRBJ2-7; size: few
CDR3: CASSGTGENTEAFF; DNA: TGTGCCAGCAGCGGGACAGGGGAGAACACTGAAGCTTTCTTT; V: TRBV6-1; D: TRBD1; length: 14; J: TRBJ1-1; size: .
CDR3: CASSVWGDNEQFF; DNA: TGTGCCAGCAGTGTTTGGGGAGACAATGAGCAGTTCTTC; V: TRBV6-1; D: .; length: 13; J: TRBJ2-1; size: few
CDR3: CASNPPDRRENIQYF; DNA: TGTGCCAGCAACCCCCCGGACAGGAGAGAAAACATTCAGTACTTC; V: TRBV6-1; D: TRBD1; length: 15; J: TRBJ2-4; size: .
CDR3: CASSFGGGVDTQYF; DNA: TGTGCCAGCAGTTTTGGGGGGGGCGTAGATACGCAGTATTTT; V: TRBV28; D: .; length: 14; J: TRBJ2-3; size: many
CDR3: CASRHRQGTDTQYF; DNA: TGTGCCAGCAGGCACCGACAGGGGACAGATACGCAGTATTTT; V: TRBV11-2; D: TRBD1; length: 14; J: TRBJ2-3; size: .
CDR3: CASSPGQEWGNTEAFF; DNA: TGTGCCAGTAGTCCGGGACAGGAATGGGGGAACACTGAAGCTTTCTTT; V: TRBV19; D: TRBD1; length: 16; J: TRBJ1-1; size: .
CDR3: CSARALSGSTYNEQFF; DNA: TGCAGTGCTAGAGCCCTTAGCGGGAGTACCTACAATGAGCAGTTCTTC; V: TRBV20-1; D: TRBD2; length: 16; J: TRBJ2-1; size: .
CDR3: CASSQRGRIPLNEQFF; DNA: TGCGCCAGCAGCCAGCGCGGGAGAATCCCCCTCAATGAGCAGTTCTTC; V: TRBV5-1; D: TRBD2; length: 16; J: TRBJ2-1; size: many
CDR3: CASSQPRSGEQFF; DNA: TGTGCCAGCAGCCAGCCCCGGTCGGGTGAGCAGTTCTTC; V: TRBV7-9; D: .; length: 13; J: TRBJ2-1; size: .
CDR3: CASSGTSGLKKQYF; DNA: TGTGCCAGCTCAGGGACTAGCGGGCTTAAGAAGCAGTACTTC; V: TRBV6-2/TRBV6-3; D: TRBD2; length: 14; J: TRBJ2-7; size: few
CDR3: CASSGQGVGEQYF; DNA: TGTGCCAGCTCGGGACAGGGGGTGGGCGAGCAGTACTTC; V: TRBV7-9; D: TRBD1; length: 13; J: TRBJ2-7; size: few
CDR3: CSVPGLLSTDTQYF; DNA: TGCAGCGTACCGGGACTCTTGAGCACAGATACGCAGTATTTT; V: TRBV29-1; D: .; length: 14; J: TRBJ2-3; size: few
CDR3: CASTSSRDTFYEQYF; DNA: TGTGCCAGCACCTCCAGCCGGGACACCTTTTACGAGCAGTACTTC; V: TRBV6-1; D: .; length: 15; J: TRBJ2-7; size: .
CDR3: CASSLDGPARGYTF; DNA: TGTGCCAGCAGTTTAGACGGACCTGCCCGGGGCTACACCTTC; V: TRBV28; D: .; length: 14; J: TRBJ1-2; size: .
CDR3: CASRRRDRGREQYF; DNA: TGTGCCAGCAGACGCCGGGACAGGGGCCGCGAGCAGTACTTC; V: TRBV7-8; D: TRBD1; length: 14; J: TRBJ2-7; size: .
CDR3: CASSLAGRQETQYF; DNA: TGTGCCAGCAGCTTAGCAGGCAGACAAGAGACCCAGTACTTC; V: TRBV11-2; D: .; length: 14; J: TRBJ2-5; size: many
CDR3: CASSVSSGTYNEQFF; DNA: TGTGCCAGCAGCGTATCTAGCGGAACCTACAATGAGCAGTTCTTC; V: TRBV11-2; D: TRBD2; length: 15; J: TRBJ2-1; size: many
CDR3: CAWSLRQGPYNEQFF; DNA: TGTGCCTGGAGTCTTCGACAGGGCCCATACAATGAGCAGTTCTTC; V: TRBV30; D: TRBD1; length: 15; J: TRBJ2-1; size: .
CDR3: CASSPPFSGRGQETQYF; DNA: TGTGCCAGCAGCCCTCCTTTTAGCGGGAGGGGTCAAGAGACCCAGTACTTC; V: TRBV7-9; D: TRBD2; length: 17; J: TRBJ2-5; size: .
CDR3: CASKRGGELFF; DNA: TGTGCCAGCAAGAGAGGCGGGGAGCTGTTTTTT; V: TRBV6-1; D: .; length: 11; J: TRBJ2-2; size: .
CDR3: CASSLGSGSVNQPQHF; DNA: TGTGCCAGCAGCCTAGGCTCGGGCTCAGTCAATCAGCCCCAGCATTTT; V: TRBV7-2; D: .; length: 16; J: TRBJ1-5; size: .
CDR3: CASVSRGGGSYNEQFF; DNA: TGTGCCAGCGTATCCCGCGGAGGGGGTTCCTACAATGAGCAGTTCTTC; V: TRBV28; D: .; length: 16; J: TRBJ2-1; size: many
CDR3: CATSDSRPDSWGETQYF; DNA: TGTGCCACCAGTGACTCCCGCCCTGACAGCTGGGGTGAGACCCAGTACTTC; V: TRBV24-1; D: .; length: 17; J: TRBJ2-5; size: few
CDR3: CASSLGGDSEQYF; DNA: TGTGCCAGCAGCTTAGGGGGGGACAGCGAGCAGTACTTC; V: TRBV11-1; D: .; length: 13; J: TRBJ2-7; size: many